The 18 T cell receptor beta chains presented below share a single source sample, sequenced in a study of cytomegalovirus exposure and HLA in healthy donors. The PCR contained 60 Vbeta and 13 Jbeta primers. Profiling relied on immunoSEQ multiplex PCR, and the TCRdb table lists in-frame clones only, not all of them. The table has about 100,000 clones, 73% seen once. The sequenced material came from PBMCs. All receptors come from a man between 40 and 49 years old in good health and CMV-seronegative.

J is TRBJ1-1 and V is TRBV5-1, with 8 bases aligning to TRBD1. From germline, CDR1 is SGHRS and CDR2 YFSETQ. The CDR3 length is 16 residues. The V gene end was trimmed by 0 bases and the J gene end by 1 base; junction bases not matched to a gene: 5. This CDR3 reads CASSLVQGEGNTEAFF. The CDR3 coding sequence is TGCGCCAGCAGCTTGGTACAGGGGGAGGGGAACACTGAAGCTTTCTTT.

There are a few counts of this clone. The CDR3 region is CSVARGPLNTEAFF. Written as DNA, the CDR3 is TGCAGCGTTGCTAGAGGCCCATTGAACACTGAAGCTTTCTTT. The chain has TRBV29-1 and TRBJ1-1; D unclear. CDR3 length: 14 amino acids. Looked up from germline, CDR1 is SQVTM and CDR2 is ANQGSEA. V was clipped by 4 bases and J by 0 bases, with 12 bases between them.

The rearrangement joins TRBV15 to TRBJ2-5; D is undetermined. The length of the CDR3 is 14 residues. Germline CDR1 is LNHNV and CDR2 is YYDKDF (reference sequence). Trimming cost V 0 bases and J 3 bases, with 8 bases left between them. The CDR3 is CATSRDPVEETQYF. The CDR3 coding sequence is TGTGCCACCAGCAGAGATCCGGTGGAAGAGACCCAGTACTTC.

V usage is TRBV5-1 and J usage is TRBJ1-1, with 8 nucleotides matching TRBD1. Germline V CDR1 and CDR2: SGHRS, YFSETQ. Unmatched junction bases numbered 6, after V lost 4 bases and J lost 1 base. The length of the CDR3 is 15 residues. CDR3 sequence: CASSPGGPGNTEAFF. As DNA, the CDR3 is TGCGCCAGCAGCCCAGGGGGCCCGGGGAACACTGAAGCTTTCTTT.

The chain employs TRBV18 and TRBJ2-1, with D maybe TRBD1 (5 bases). V shed 2 bases and J shed 8 bases, with 13 bases lying between them. The CDR3 spans 14 residues. Germline V gene sequence: CDR1 KGHSH, CDR2 LQKENI. This chain's CDR3 is CASSPFTGRDEQFF. The CDR3 DNA follows: TGTGCCAGCTCACCATTCACAGGTAGGGATGAGCAGTTCTTC.

The V call is TRBV27, the J call TRBJ2-7; a weak D match, TRBD1 (6 bases). In germline, CDR1 is MNHEY, CDR2 SMNVEV (reference sequence). With 5 bases removed from V and 0 bases from J, the gap between germline ends came to 8 bases. This CDR3 region has 13 residues. CDR3 region: CASSRQVSYEQYF. CDR3 sequence (DNA): TGTGCCAGCAGTCGACAGGTCTCCTACGAGCAGTACTTC.

The CDR3 reads CASSPEPGQGLYSNQPQHF. Written as DNA, the CDR3 is TGTGCCAGCTCACCGGAACCGGGACAGGGTTTGTATAGCAATCAGCCCCAGCATTTT. The V gene is TRBV18, the J gene TRBJ1-5; 9 bases fit TRBD1. The CDR3 runs to 19 residues. Germline V gene lookup returns CDR1 KGHSH and CDR2 LQKENI. V lost 3 bases to trimming and J lost 0 bases; unmatched junction nucleotides: 12.

The table lists this clone with a count of one. The chain has TRBV6-6 and TRBJ2-5; 8 nucleotides align to TRBD2. The germline CDR1 and CDR2 sequences are MNHNY and SVGAGI (reference sequence). The CDR3 is made up of 15 amino acids. With 2 bases clipped from V and 4 bases from J, the junction kept 6 bases outside the gene matches. For the CDR3, the DNA is TGTGCCAGCAGTTACCCCCCCCGGGGGGGAGAGACCCAGTACTTC. It codes for CASSYPPRGGETQYF.

V and J are TRBV7-3 and TRBJ2-2; D possibly corresponds to TRBD1 (5 bases). V gave up 5 bases and J gave up 8 bases, with 12 bases separating them. The CDR3 length is 13 residues. The germline CDR1 and CDR2 sequences are SGHTA and FQGTGA. The chain's CDR3 is CASSQGAGGELFF. DNA for the CDR3: TGTGCCAGCAGCCAGGGCGCAGGGGGGGAGCTGTTTTTT.

The chain joins TRBV19 to TRBJ2-3, with 7 bases aligning to TRBD1. The CDR3 length is 15 residues. CDR1 is LNHDA and CDR2 is SQIVND in the germline V gene (reference sequence). Unmatched junction bases numbered 7, after V lost 4 bases and J lost 3 bases. For the CDR3, the DNA is TGTGCCAGTAGTACCCGCACAGGGGAAACAGATACGCAGTATTTT. This codes for CASSTRTGETDTQYF. The full variable domain, completed using reference TRBV19 and TRBJ2-3, is DGGITQSPKYLFRKEGQNVTLSCEQNLNHDAMYWYRQDPGQGLRLIYYSQIVNDFQKGDIAEGYSVSREKKESFPLTVTSAQKNPTAFYLCASSTRTGETDTQYFGPGTRLTVL.

The V gene is TRBV5-1, the J gene TRBJ2-3; the D gene is possibly TRBD2 (5 bases). V shed 4 bases and J shed 6 bases, with 15 bases lying between them. This CDR3 comprises 14 residues. The germline gives CDR1 SGHRS, CDR2 YFSETQ. The DNA for the CDR3 is TGCGCCAGCAGCCCGGGAACAACTCGGGATACGCAGTATTTT. Amino acids: CASSPGTTRDTQYF. The variable domain in full, completed from reference TRBV5-1 and TRBJ2-3, reads KAGVTQTPRYLIKTRGQQVTLSCSPISGHRSVSWYQQTPGQGLQFLFEYFSETQRNKGNFPGRFSGRQFSNSRSEMNVSTLELGDSALYLCASSPGTTRDTQYFGPGTRLTVL.

The rearrangement joins TRBV27 to TRBJ2-7, with 10 bases fitting TRBD2. The CDR3 sequence is 16 residues long. Germline lookup yields CDR1 MNHEY and CDR2 SMNVEV (reference sequence). With V trimmed by 4 bases and J by 4 bases, 10 bases remained unmatched. CDR3: CASSSHTSGALYEQYF. CDR3 nucleotide sequence: TGTGCCAGCAGTTCACATACTAGCGGGGCCCTATACGAGCAGTACTTC.

The J gene is TRBJ1-3, the V gene TRBV9, with D perhaps TRBD1 (5 bases). V gave up 3 bases and J gave up 6 bases, with 16 bases separating them. The germline CDR1 and CDR2 sequences are SGDLS and YYNGEE. The CDR3 contains 15 residues. CDR3 sequence (DNA): TGTGCCAGCAGCGAAGATGGGACTCCCCAAAACACCATATATTTT. As protein: CASSEDGTPQNTIYF.

CDR3 amino acids: CASSPPSGWGPDTQYF. The CDR3, as DNA: TGTGCCAGCAGCCCCCCCAGCGGTTGGGGGCCAGATACGCAGTATTTT. This rearrangement joins TRBV11-2 to TRBJ2-3, with a tentative D call TRBD1 (6 bases). Trimming cost V 5 bases and J 4 bases, with 19 bases left between them. Per the germline V gene, CDR1 is SGHAT and CDR2 is FQNNGV. The CDR3 extends over 16 amino acids.

The chain couples TRBV6-1 to TRBJ1-5; a possible D gene is TRBD1 (6 bases). CDR1 is MNHNS, CDR2 SASEGT, per germline. There are 16 residues in the CDR3. Trimming stripped 3 bases from V and 0 bases from J, with 12 bases between. CDR3 nucleotide sequence: TGTGCCAGCAGTGACGGGGGGCCGGGTAGCAATCAGCCCCAGCATTTT. It is translated as CASSDGGPGSNQPQHF.

This rearrangement joins TRBV16 to TRBJ2-5, with D hard to call. With 1 base removed from V and 2 bases from J, the gap between germline ends came to 8 bases. The CDR3 is 14 amino acids. CDR1 is KGHSY, CDR2 FQNENV, per germline. CDR3 DNA: TGTGCCAGCAGCCAATTCAACAGTCAAGAGACCCAGTACTTC. Its protein product is CASSQFNSQETQYF. The full variable domain, in which reference TRBV16 and TRBJ2-5 provide the parts outside the CDR3, is GEEVAQTPKHLVRGEGQKAKLYCAPIKGHSYVFWYQQVLKNEFKFLISFQNENVFDETGMPKERFSAKCLPNSPCSLEIQATKLEDSAVYFCASSQFNSQETQYFGPGTRLLVL.

The V gene is TRBV7-6, the J gene TRBJ2-3; D is uncertain. CDR3 length: 13 amino acids. CDR1 is SGHVS, CDR2 FNYEAQ, per germline. Trimming pared 2 bases from V and 6 bases from J, leaving 9 bases between. The CDR3 sequence: CASSLISADTQYF. CDR3 coding DNA: TGTGCCAGCAGCTTAATCTCTGCGGATACGCAGTATTTT.

This chain joins TRBV10-3 and TRBJ1-2; 7 nucleotides agree with TRBD1. Germline trimming cut 6 bases from V and 1 base from J; bases unmatched to any gene: 2. Germline loops: CDR1 ENHRY, CDR2 SYGVKD. The CDR3 spans 13 residues. In DNA, the CDR3 is TGTGCCATCAGCGGACAGGTTAACTATGGCTACACCTTC. The encoded protein is CAISGQVNYGYTF.